The 15 T cell receptor beta chains in this list originate from one sample, sequenced in a study of T cell repertoires in cytomegalovirus infection. In TCRdb, the reads were re-called with MiXCR into one record per CDR3 protein. Counted here are 350,000 to 400,000 distinct CDR3 sequences, about 35% occurring once; the ten biggest clones make up around an eighth. Their target antigens are unknown. This sample comprised cultured PBMCs, obtained from culture after CMV antigen stimulation. Receptor source: a human donor in good health (CMV status not recorded). Some clones in this sample may be carry-over from other donors' samples.

CDR3 sequence reads: CASTLEPGTDTIYF. Written as DNA, the CDR3 is TGTGCCAGTACCCTGGAGCCCGGAACAGACACCATATATTTT. The chain links TRBV19 to TRBJ1-3; D gene unclear. Germline CDR1 reads LNHDA; CDR2 reads SQIVND (reference sequence). V lost 7 bases, J lost 8 bases, and 18 bases lay in between. CDR3 length: 14 amino acids.

The V gene is TRBV7-2, the J gene TRBJ1-2; D perhaps matches TRBD1 (5 bases). V lost 4 bases, J lost 0 bases, and 12 bases lay in between. Germline V CDR1 and CDR2: SGHTA, FQGNSA. CDR3 length: 15 residues. The CDR3 sequence: CASSSRQTTNYGYTF. CDR3 in DNA: TGTGCCAGCAGCTCCCGACAGACCACTAACTATGGCTACACCTTC.

There are many counts of this clonotype. This chain connects TRBV7-2 to TRBJ2-5, with 7 bases matching TRBD2. The CDR3 runs 16 residues. Trimming took 3 bases from V and 2 from J; bases not matched to a gene: 9. Germline V lookup: CDR1 SGHTA, CDR2 FQGNSA. CDR3 sequence (DNA): TGTGCCAGCAGCTTGGGGTGGAGCGGGGTACAAGAGACCCAGTACTTC. Amino acids: CASSLGWSGVQETQYF.

In nucleotides, the CDR3 is TGCGCCAGCAGTGCAAACAGGGGGCTGGTGACAGATACGCAGTATTTT. As protein: CASSANRGLVTDTQYF. The V call is TRBV10-1, the J call TRBJ2-3; 9 nucleotides agree with TRBD1. V lost 4 bases to trimming and J lost 3 bases; unmatched junction nucleotides: 8. The CDR3 contains 16 residues. The germline gives CDR1 WNHNN, CDR2 SYGVQD (reference sequence).

V is TRBV19 and J is TRBJ1-4, with TRBD1 identical over 8 bases. The CDR3 contains 13 residues. In germline, CDR1 is LNHDA, CDR2 SQIVND (reference sequence). V shed 3 bases, J shed 11 bases, and the junction held 5 bases outside the gene matches. The DNA of the CDR3 is TGTGCCAGTAGTATGGGGGACAGGAGGAAACTGTTTTTT. This gives the protein CASSMGDRRKLFF.

Only a few counts were recorded for this clonotype. The chain employs TRBV6-8 and TRBJ1-1; possible D gene TRBD1, 6 bases. The CDR3 contains 19 residues. The germline V gene encodes CDR1 MNHGY and CDR2 SAAAGT. The V end lost 2 bases, the J end lost 0 bases, and 22 bases lay between the germline ends. The CDR3 protein is CASSYQRINRARLNTEAFF. DNA of the CDR3: TGTGCCAGCAGTTACCAGAGAATAAACAGGGCCCGGTTGAACACTGAAGCTTTCTTT.

This clonotype was seen a few times. The gene calls are TRBV5-1 and TRBJ2-5; a possible D gene is TRBD1 (7 bases). Trimming cost V 1 base and J 8 bases, with 15 bases left between them. From germline, CDR1 is SGHRS and CDR2 YFSETQ. The CDR3 consists of 14 residues. Here the CDR3 DNA reads TGCGCCAGCAGCTTGCGGCAGGGGGGATCTACCCAGTACTTC. Protein product: CASSLRQGGSTQYF.

The gene calls are TRBV10-3 and TRBJ1-1; D remains ambiguous. The CDR3 contains 12 residues. Trimming pared 6 bases from V and 1 base from J, leaving 6 bases between. Germline V gene lookup returns CDR1 ENHRY and CDR2 SYGVKD. The CDR3 region is CAIREENTEAFF. The CDR3 DNA is TGTGCCATCAGGGAGGAGAACACTGAAGCTTTCTTT.

Remarks on this clonotype: A read error may produce the germline difference seen at one junction end. The rearrangement uses TRBV5-3 and TRBJ2-7; tentative D call: TRBD2 (6 bases). TRBV5-3 falls under the ORF class, with uncertain function. The CDR3 spans 17 residues. CDR3 bases: TGTGCCAGCAGCTCTCCTCTCGGGGGAAAAACTACCTACGAGCAGTACTTC. This codes for CASSSPLGGKTTYEQYF.

This sequence joins TRBV9 and TRBJ1-4; D unclear. CDR1 and CDR2 from the germline V gene are SGDLS and YYNGEE. This CDR3 comprises 14 residues. V gave up 0 bases and J gave up 4 bases, with 7 bases separating them. The CDR3 reads CASSVGGNNEKLFF. In DNA form, the CDR3 reads TGTGCCAGCAGCGTAGGGGGAAATAATGAAAAACTGTTTTTT.

This clonotype was seen just once. The genes are TRBV6-5 and TRBJ2-1; perhaps TRBD2 as D (6 bases). This CDR3 contains 15 residues. The V end lost 4 bases, the J end lost 1 base, and 11 bases lay between the germline ends. The germline gives CDR1 MNHEY, CDR2 SVGAGI. The CDR3, as DNA: TGTGCCAGCAGTTGGGACGGGGGTTCCTACAATGAGCAGTTCTTC. Its protein is CASSWDGGSYNEQFF.

This clonotype turned up a few times. This rearrangement joins TRBV6-6 to TRBJ1-1; D remains ambiguous. This CDR3 has 15 residues. Germline CDR1 reads MNHNY; CDR2 reads SVGAGI (reference sequence). The V end was cut by 0 bases, the J end by 5 bases, with 13 bases between. The DNA for the CDR3 is TGTGCCAGCAGTTACTCTGGGATCGTAAATACTGAAGCTTTCTTT. It is translated as CASSYSGIVNTEAFF.

This clonotype has ten or more counts. The V call is TRBV19, the J call TRBJ2-7; D is unresolved. Trimming shortened V by 3 bases and J by 7 bases, and 16 bases separated the two germline ends. This CDR3 spans 14 amino acids. The germline CDR1 and CDR2 sequences are LNHDA and SQIVND (reference sequence). The CDR3 here is CASSMSEWSQEQYF. The CDR3 region has the DNA TGTGCCAGTAGTATGTCGGAATGGTCACAAGAGCAGTACTTC.

In its sample, this clonotype was seen many times. This rearrangement joins TRBV6-1 to TRBJ1-1; unclear D gene. CDR1 and CDR2 (germline): MNHNS, SASEGT. The CDR3 length is 14 residues. V gave up 3 bases and J gave up 6 bases, with 14 bases separating them. CDR3 sequence reads: CASSDGAGAAEAFF. The CDR3, as DNA: TGTGCCAGCAGTGACGGTGCGGGAGCGGCTGAAGCTTTCTTT.

This clonotype has more than one count but fewer than ten. V usage is TRBV4-3 and J usage is TRBJ1-1, with a possible D match to TRBD1 (6 bases). The V gene lost 0 bases and the J gene lost 2 bases, with 13 bases spanning the gap. This CDR3 is 16 amino acids long. CDR1 is LGHNA and CDR2 is YSLEER in the germline V gene. The CDR3 region is CASSQDEGQINTEAFF. CDR3 coding DNA: TGCGCCAGCAGCCAAGATGAAGGACAGATCAACACTGAAGCTTTCTTT.